The sequence of this T cell receptor beta chain was determined in a study of T cells in Graves' hyperthyroidism and ophthalmopathy. Amplified TCR beta CDR3 regions derived from RNA transcripts. The study used the HTBI primer set for a first-round RT-PCR of the TCR CDR3. TCRdb called the multiplex PCR reads again in MiXCR, with one record for every CDR3 protein. Among 300,000 to 400,000 distinct CDR3 sequences listed, roughly 20% were seen once. Unmatched junction bases numbered 6, after V lost 7 bases and J lost 0 bases. Germline values: CDR1 LNHDA, CDR2 SQIVND (reference sequence). This CDR3 comprises 15 residues.

The chain is built from TRBV19 and TRBJ1-5; the match to TRBD1 covers 7 bases. The specimen sequenced was blood. This receptor was taken from a woman aged 45-59 years with Graves' hyperthyroidism. DNA for the CDR3: TGTGCCAGTACTAGGGACAGCTATAGCAATCAGCCCCAGCATTTT. This codes for CASTRDSYSNQPQHF. Using reference TRBV19 and TRBJ1-5 for the parts outside the CDR3, the full variable domain is DGGITQSPKYLFRKEGQNVTLSCEQNLNHDAMYWYRQDPGQGLRLIYYSQIVNDFQKGDIAEGYSVSREKKESFPLTVTSAQKNPTAFYLCASTRDSYSNQPQHFGDGTRLSIL.